Below, one TCR beta chain is given with its context. The sample originates from a study of blood T cell repertoires in COVID-19. Study-level background: Whether acute or convalescent, the COVID-19 samples came from the United States, Italy and Spain.

Data came from immunoSEQ multiplex PCR; TCRdb stores just in-frame clones and leaves some out. The table lists 150,000 to 250,000 clones, around 75% of them singletons. Sequencing input: peripheral blood. The sequence came from a woman aged 40 to 50 with COVID-19, enrolled during active disease.

CDR3 loop: CASSPGQGAAAFF. The CDR3 DNA sequence: TGTGCCAGCAGCCCGGGACAGGGGGCCGCGGCTTTCTTT. This rearrangement joins TRBV3-1 (or the pseudogene TRBV3-2) to TRBJ1-1, with TRBD1 matching over 12 bases. CDR3 length equals 13 residues. V lost 4 bases to trimming and J lost 11 bases; unmatched junction nucleotides: 5. CDR1 is LGHDT, CDR2 YNNKEL, per germline (reference sequence).